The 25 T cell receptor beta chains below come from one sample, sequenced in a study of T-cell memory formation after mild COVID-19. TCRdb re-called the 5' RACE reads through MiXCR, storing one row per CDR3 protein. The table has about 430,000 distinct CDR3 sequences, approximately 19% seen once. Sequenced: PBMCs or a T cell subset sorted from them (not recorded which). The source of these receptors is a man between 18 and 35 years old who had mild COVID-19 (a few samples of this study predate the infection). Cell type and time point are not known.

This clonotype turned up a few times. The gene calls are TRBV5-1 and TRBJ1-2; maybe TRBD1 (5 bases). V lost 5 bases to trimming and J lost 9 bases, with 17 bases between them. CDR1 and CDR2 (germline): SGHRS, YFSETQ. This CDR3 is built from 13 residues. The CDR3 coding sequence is TGCGCCAGCAGTTTTGACGGTAGGGGCCGCTACACCTTC. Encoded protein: CASSFDGRGRYTF.

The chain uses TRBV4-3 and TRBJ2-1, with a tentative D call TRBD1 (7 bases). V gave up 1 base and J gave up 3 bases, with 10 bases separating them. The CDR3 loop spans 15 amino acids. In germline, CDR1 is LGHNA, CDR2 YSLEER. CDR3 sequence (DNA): TGCGCCAGCAGCCAAGGGGGGGACAGCTACAATGAGCAGTTCTTC. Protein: CASSQGGDSYNEQFF.

The CDR3 DNA reads TGTGCCACCAGCACGCTTGGCATTTCCACAGATACGCAGTATTTT. This encodes CATSTLGISTDTQYF. This chain links TRBV15 with TRBJ2-3; D ambiguous. V lost 4 bases to trimming and J lost 2 bases, with 13 bases between them. Germline V CDR1 and CDR2: LNHNV, YYDKDF (reference sequence). CDR3 size: 15 residues.

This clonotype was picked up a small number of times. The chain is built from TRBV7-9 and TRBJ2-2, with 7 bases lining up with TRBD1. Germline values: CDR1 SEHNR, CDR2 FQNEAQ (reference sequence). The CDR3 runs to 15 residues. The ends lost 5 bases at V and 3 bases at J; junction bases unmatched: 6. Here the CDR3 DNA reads TGTGCCAGCAGCCCGGGACAGAGAGACACCGGGGAGCTGTTTTTT. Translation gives CASSPGQRDTGELFF. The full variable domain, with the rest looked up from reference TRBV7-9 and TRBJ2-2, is DTGVSQNPRHKITKRGQNVTFRCDPISEHNRLYWYRQTLGQGPEFLTYFQNEAQLEKSRLLSDRFSAERPKGSFSTLEIQRTEQGDSAMYLCASSPGQRDTGELFFGEGSRLTVL.

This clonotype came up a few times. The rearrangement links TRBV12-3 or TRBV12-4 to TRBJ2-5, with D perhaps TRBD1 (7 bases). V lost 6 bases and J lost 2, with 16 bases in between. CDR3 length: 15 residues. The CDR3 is CASSLLSGGQETQYF. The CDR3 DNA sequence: TGTGCCAGCAGCCTCCTTTCAGGGGGGCAAGAGACCCAGTACTTC.

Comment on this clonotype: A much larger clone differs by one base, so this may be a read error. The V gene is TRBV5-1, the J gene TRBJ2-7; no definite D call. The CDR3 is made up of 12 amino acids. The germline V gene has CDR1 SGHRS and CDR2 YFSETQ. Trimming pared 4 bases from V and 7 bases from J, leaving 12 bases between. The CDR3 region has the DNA TGCGCCAGCAGCACCACAGTGGATGAGCAGTACTTC. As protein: CASSTTVDEQYF.

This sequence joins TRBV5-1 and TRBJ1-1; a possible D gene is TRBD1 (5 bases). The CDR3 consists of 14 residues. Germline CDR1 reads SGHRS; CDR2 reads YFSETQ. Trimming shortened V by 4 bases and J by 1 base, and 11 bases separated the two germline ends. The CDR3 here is CASSPQAQNTEAFF. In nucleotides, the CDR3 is TGCGCCAGCAGCCCACAGGCTCAGAACACTGAAGCTTTCTTT.

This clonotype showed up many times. This CDR3 is CASSQEGHPSTDTQYF. For the CDR3, the DNA is TGCGCCAGCAGCCAAGAGGGACATCCTAGCACAGATACGCAGTATTTT. The genes are TRBV4-1 and TRBJ2-3, with D possibly TRBD1 on 6 matching bases. CDR1 is MGHRA and CDR2 is YSYEKL in the germline V gene. The CDR3 length is 16 residues. The germline V and J ends were trimmed by 0 bases and 0 bases, with 10 bases remaining between them.

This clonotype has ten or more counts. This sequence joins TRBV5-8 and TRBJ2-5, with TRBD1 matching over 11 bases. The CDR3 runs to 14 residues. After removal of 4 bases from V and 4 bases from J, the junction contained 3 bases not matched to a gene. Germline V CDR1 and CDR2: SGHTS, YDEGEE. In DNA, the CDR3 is TGTGCCAGCAGCCCAGGGACAGGGGGAGAGACCCAGTACTTC. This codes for CASSPGTGGETQYF.

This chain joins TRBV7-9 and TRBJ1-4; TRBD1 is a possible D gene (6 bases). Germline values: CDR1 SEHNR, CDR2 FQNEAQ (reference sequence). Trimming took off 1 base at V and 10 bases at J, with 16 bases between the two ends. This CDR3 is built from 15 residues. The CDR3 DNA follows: TGTGCCAGCAGCTTAGGACAGGTTGACGGCGGAAAACTGTTTTTT. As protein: CASSLGQVDGGKLFF.

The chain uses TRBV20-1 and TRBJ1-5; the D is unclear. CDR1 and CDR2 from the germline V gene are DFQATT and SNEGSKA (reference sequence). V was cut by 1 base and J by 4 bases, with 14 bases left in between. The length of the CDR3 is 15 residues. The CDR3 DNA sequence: TGCAGTGCTAGAGTTGGGCAGGTGGGAAATCAGCCCCAGCATTTT. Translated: CSARVGQVGNQPQHF.

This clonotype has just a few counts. The CDR3 here is CATLTRKRGETSEQYV. Written as DNA, the CDR3 is TGTGCCACCCTGACGAGGAAAAGGGGGGAGACCTCCGAGCAGTACGTC. V gene TRBV28 combines with J gene TRBJ2-7; D possibly matches TRBD1 or TRBD2 (6 bases each). V was pared by 10 bases and J by 6 bases, with 28 bases between. The CDR3 consists of 16 residues. Germline lookup yields CDR1 MDHEN and CDR2 SYDVKM.

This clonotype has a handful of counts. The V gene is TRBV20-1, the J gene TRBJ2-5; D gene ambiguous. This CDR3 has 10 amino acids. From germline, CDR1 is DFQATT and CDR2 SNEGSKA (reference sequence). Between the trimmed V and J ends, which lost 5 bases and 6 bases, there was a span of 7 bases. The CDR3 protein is CSAQEQTQYF. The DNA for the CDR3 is TGCAGTGCTCAAGAGCAGACCCAGTACTTC.

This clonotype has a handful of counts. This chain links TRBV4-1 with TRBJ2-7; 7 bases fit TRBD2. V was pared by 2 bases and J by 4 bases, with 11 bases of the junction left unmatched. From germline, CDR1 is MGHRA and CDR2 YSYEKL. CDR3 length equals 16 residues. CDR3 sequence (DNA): TGCGCCAGCAGCCAATGGGAGGGGATGCCGGCGTACGAGCAGTACTTC. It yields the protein CASSQWEGMPAYEQYF.

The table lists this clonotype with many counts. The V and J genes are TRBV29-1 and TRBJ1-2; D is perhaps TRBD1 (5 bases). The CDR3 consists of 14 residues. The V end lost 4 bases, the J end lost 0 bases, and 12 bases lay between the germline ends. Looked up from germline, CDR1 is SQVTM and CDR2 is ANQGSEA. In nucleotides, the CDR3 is TGCAGCGTTGTGGGGGATACACCTAACTATGGCTACACCTTC. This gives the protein CSVVGDTPNYGYTF.

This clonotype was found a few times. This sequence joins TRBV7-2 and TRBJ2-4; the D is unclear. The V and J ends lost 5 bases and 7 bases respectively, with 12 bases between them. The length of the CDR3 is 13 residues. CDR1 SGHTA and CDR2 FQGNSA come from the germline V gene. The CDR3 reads CASSLEPQNIQYF. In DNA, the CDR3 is TGTGCCAGCAGCCTAGAACCCCAGAACATTCAGTACTTC.

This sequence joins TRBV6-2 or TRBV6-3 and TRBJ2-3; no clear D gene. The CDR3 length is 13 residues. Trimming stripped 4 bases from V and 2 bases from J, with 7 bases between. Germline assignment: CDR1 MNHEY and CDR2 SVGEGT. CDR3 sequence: CASSSSPTDTQYF. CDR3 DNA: TGTGCCAGCAGTTCTAGTCCCACAGATACGCAGTATTTT.

This chain's CDR3 is CASSLQGQAWNEQFF. CDR3 nucleotides: TGTGCCAGCAGTTTACAGGGACAGGCGTGGAATGAGCAGTTCTTC. The J gene is TRBJ2-1, the V gene TRBV6-5; 8 bases match TRBD1. CDR1 is MNHEY and CDR2 is SVGAGI in the germline V gene. Trimming cost V 4 bases and J 7 bases; bases outside gene matches: 9. This CDR3 contains 15 residues.

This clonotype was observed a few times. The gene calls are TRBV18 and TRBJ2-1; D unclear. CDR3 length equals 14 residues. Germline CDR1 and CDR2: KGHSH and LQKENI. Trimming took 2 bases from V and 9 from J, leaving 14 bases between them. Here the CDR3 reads CASSPERNGLEQFF. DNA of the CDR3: TGTGCCAGCTCACCAGAAAGGAACGGGCTTGAGCAGTTCTTC.

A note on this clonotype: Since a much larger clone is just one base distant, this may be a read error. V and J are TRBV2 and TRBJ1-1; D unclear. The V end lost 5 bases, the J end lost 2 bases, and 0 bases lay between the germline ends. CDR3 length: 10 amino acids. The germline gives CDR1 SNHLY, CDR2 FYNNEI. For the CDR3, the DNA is TGTGCCAGCAGTAACACTGAAGCTTTCTTT. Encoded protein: CASSNTEAFF.

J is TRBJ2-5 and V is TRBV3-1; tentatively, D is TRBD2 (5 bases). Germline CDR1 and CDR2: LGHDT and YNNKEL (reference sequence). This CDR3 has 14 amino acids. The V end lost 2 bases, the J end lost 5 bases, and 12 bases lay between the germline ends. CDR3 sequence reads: CASSQTGTGETQYF. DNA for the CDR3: TGTGCCAGCAGCCAAACCGGAACGGGGGAGACCCAGTACTTC.

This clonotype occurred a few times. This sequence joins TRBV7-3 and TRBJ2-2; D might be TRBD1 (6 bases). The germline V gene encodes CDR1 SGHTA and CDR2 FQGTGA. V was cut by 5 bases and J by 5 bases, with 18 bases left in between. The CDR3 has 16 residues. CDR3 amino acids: CASSPPGVRGTGELFF. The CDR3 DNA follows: TGTGCCAGCAGCCCCCCCGGGGTCAGGGGAACCGGGGAGCTGTTTTTT.

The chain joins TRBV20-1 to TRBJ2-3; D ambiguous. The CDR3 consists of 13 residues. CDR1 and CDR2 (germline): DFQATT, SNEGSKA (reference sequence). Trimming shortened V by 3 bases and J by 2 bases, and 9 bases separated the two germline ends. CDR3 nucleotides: TGCAGTGCTAGTGGCCCACTCACAGATACGCAGTATTTT. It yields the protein CSASGPLTDTQYF.

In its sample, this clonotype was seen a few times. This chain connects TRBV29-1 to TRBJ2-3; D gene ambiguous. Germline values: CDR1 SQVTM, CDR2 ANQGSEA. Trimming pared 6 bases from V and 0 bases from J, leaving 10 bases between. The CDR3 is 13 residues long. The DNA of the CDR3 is TGCAGCGTGGGCCCAGACAGCACAGATACGCAGTATTTT. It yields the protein CSVGPDSTDTQYF.

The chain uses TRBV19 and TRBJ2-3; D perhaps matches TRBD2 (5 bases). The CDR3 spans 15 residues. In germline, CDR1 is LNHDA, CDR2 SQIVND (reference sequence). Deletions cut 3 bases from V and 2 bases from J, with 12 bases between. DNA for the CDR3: TGTGCCAGTAGTATGGTGGCGGGCTACACAGATACGCAGTATTTT. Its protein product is CASSMVAGYTDTQYF.